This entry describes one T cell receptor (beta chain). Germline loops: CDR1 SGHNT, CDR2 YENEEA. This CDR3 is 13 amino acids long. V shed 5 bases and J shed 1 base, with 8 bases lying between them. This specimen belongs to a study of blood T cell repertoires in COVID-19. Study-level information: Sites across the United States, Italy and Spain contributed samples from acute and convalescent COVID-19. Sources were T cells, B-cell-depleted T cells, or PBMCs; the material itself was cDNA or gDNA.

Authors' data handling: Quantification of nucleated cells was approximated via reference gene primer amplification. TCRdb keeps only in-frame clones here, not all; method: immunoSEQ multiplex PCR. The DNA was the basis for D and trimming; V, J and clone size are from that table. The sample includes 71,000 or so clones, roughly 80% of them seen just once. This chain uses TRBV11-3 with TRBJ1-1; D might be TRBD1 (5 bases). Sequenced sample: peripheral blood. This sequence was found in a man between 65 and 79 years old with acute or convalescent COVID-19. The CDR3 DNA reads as TGTGCCAGCAGCCATGGACAGAACACTGAAGCTTTCTTT. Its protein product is CASSHGQNTEAFF.